The rows below give T cell receptor beta chains drawn from one sample of a study of blood T cell repertoires in COVID-19. Sequencing used immunoSEQ multiplex PCR; TCRdb keeps in-frame clones, though not all of them. The sample carries 100,000 to 150,000 clones, 80% to 90% recorded once. Input material: peripheral blood. These receptors originate from a woman aged 50 to 60 with acute or convalescent COVID-19. Each CDR3 is given with its conserved first and last residue. Each record gives: D gene, J gene, V gene, clone size, CDR3 protein, CDR3 DNA. A D gene is named only where the DNA matches it firmly. Size is stated for part of the rows, as once, few or many counts, or as a class when the clone is expanded.

D: NA
J: TRBJ2-2
V: TRBV25-1
size: NA
CDR3: CASSKAIFGERNTGELFF
DNA: TGTGCCAGCAGTAAGGCCATCTTCGGGGAACGGAACACCGGGGAGCTGTTTTTT

D: TRBD1
J: TRBJ1-2
V: TRBV7-2
size: few
CDR3: CASSLAAGGGYTF
DNA: TGTGCCAGCAGCTTAGCTGCAGGGGGTGGCTACACCTTC

D: TRBD2
J: TRBJ2-2
V: TRBV15
size: once
CDR3: CATSRDRVAGPTGELFF
DNA: TGTGCCACCAGCAGAGATAGGGTAGCGGGCCCCACCGGGGAGCTGTTTTTT

D: TRBD1
J: TRBJ1-1
V: TRBV7-9
size: NA
CDR3: CASSPATGGYTEAFF
DNA: TGTGCCAGCAGCCCCGCGACAGGGGGGTACACTGAAGCTTTCTTT

D: TRBD1
J: TRBJ1-4
V: TRBV9
size: NA
CDR3: CASSSTGERGEKLFF
DNA: TGTGCCAGCAGCTCCACAGGGGAGAGGGGTGAAAAACTGTTTTTT

D: TRBD2
J: TRBJ2-3
V: TRBV27
size: few
CDR3: CASSSLAGGDTDTQYF
DNA: TGTGCCAGCAGTTCCTTAGCGGGAGGGGATACAGATACGCAGTATTTT

D: NA
J: TRBJ2-7
V: TRBV30
size: NA
CDR3: CAWITGYEQYF
DNA: TGTGCCTGGATCACAGGGTACGAGCAGTACTTC

D: NA
J: TRBJ2-3
V: TRBV27
size: NA
CDR3: CASSDRGTTDTQYF
DNA: TGTGCCAGCAGTGACCGCGGGACCACAGATACGCAGTATTTT

D: TRBD1
J: TRBJ1-1
V: TRBV19
size: NA
CDR3: CASSITGGSAFF
DNA: TGTGCCAGTAGTATTACAGGGGGCTCAGCTTTCTTT

D: TRBD1
J: TRBJ2-1
V: TRBV5-4
size: NA
CDR3: CASSLSQGGFEQFF
DNA: TGTGCCAGCAGCTTATCACAGGGGGGATTTGAGCAGTTCTTC

D: NA
J: TRBJ1-4
V: TRBV18
size: NA
CDR3: CASSPAGEEKLFF
DNA: TGTGCCAGCTCACCGGCGGGGGAGGAAAAACTGTTTTTT

D: TRBD2
J: TRBJ2-1
V: TRBV6-2/TRBV6-3
size: few
CDR3: CASSYSLGTSGYNEQFF
DNA: TGTGCCAGCAGTTACTCTTTGGGCACTAGCGGGTACAATGAGCAGTTCTTC

D: TRBD1
J: TRBJ1-6
V: TRBV6-5
size: NA
CDR3: CASSPWTGGNSPLHF
DNA: TGTGCCAGCAGTCCGTGGACAGGGGGGAATTCACCCCTCCACTTT

D: NA
J: TRBJ2-5
V: TRBV11-2
size: few
CDR3: CASGVETQYF
DNA: TGTGCCAGCGGAGTTGAGACCCAGTACTTC

D: NA
J: TRBJ2-7
V: TRBV5-1
size: NA
CDR3: CASSPPGSYEQYF
DNA: TGCGCCAGCAGCCCCCCGGGCTCCTACGAGCAGTACTTC

D: NA
J: TRBJ1-5
V: TRBV3-1/TRBV3-2
size: NA
CDR3: CASSQAGNGQPQHF
DNA: TGTGCCAGCAGCCAAGCAGGGAACGGTCAGCCCCAGCATTTT

D: NA
J: TRBJ2-5
V: TRBV2
size: NA
CDR3: CASTRGGGETQYF
DNA: TGTGCCAGCACCCGTGGCGGGGGCGAGACCCAGTACTTC

D: TRBD1
J: TRBJ1-6
V: TRBV7-8
size: NA
CDR3: CASSPWNRGINSPLHF
DNA: TGTGCCAGCAGCCCCTGGAACAGGGGAATTAATTCACCCCTCCACTTT

D: NA
J: TRBJ1-2
V: TRBV5-8
size: NA
CDR3: CASFRAGRLYYGYTF
DNA: TGTGCCAGCTTCCGGGCGGGACGTCTCTACTATGGCTACACCTTC

D: NA
J: TRBJ2-1
V: TRBV7-9
size: NA
CDR3: CASSPGGRGSYNEQFF
DNA: TGTGCCAGCAGCCCCGGGGGGCGGGGAAGTTACAATGAGCAGTTCTTC

D: TRBD2
J: TRBJ2-7
V: TRBV7-9
size: NA
CDR3: CASSFPSSGRGYEQYF
DNA: TGTGCCAGCAGCTTCCCTTCTAGCGGGAGGGGGTACGAGCAGTACTTC

D: NA
J: TRBJ2-1
V: TRBV9
size: NA
CDR3: CASSPESSFYNEQFF
DNA: TGTGCCAGCAGCCCCGAGAGCTCCTTTTACAATGAGCAGTTCTTC

D: NA
J: TRBJ2-7
V: TRBV10-2
size: NA
CDR3: CASSKRAQGHYEQYF
DNA: TGCGCCAGCAGTAAGCGGGCCCAGGGCCACTACGAGCAGTACTTC

D: TRBD1
J: TRBJ1-4
V: TRBV2
size: NA
CDR3: CASSGQGEEKLFF
DNA: TGTGCCAGCAGCGGACAGGGCGAAGAAAAACTGTTTTTT

D: NA
J: TRBJ1-5
V: TRBV7-9
size: NA
CDR3: CASSLSSGDIDQPQHF
DNA: TGTGCCAGCAGCCTCAGTAGTGGGGACATCGATCAGCCCCAGCATTTT

D: NA
J: TRBJ2-3
V: TRBV9
size: NA
CDR3: CASSVGQHTDTQYF
DNA: TGTGCCAGCAGCGTAGGACAGCACACAGATACGCAGTATTTT

D: NA
J: TRBJ2-1
V: TRBV27
size: NA
CDR3: CASSLFEVNEQFF
DNA: TGTGCCAGCAGTTTATTCGAGGTTAATGAGCAGTTCTTC

D: NA
J: TRBJ2-3
V: TRBV21-1
size: NA
CDR3: CASSKVKSDTQYF
DNA: TGTGCCAGCAGCAAAGTTAAATCAGATACGCAGTATTTT

D: TRBD2
J: TRBJ2-1
V: TRBV19
size: NA
CDR3: CASTLAGEAYNEQFF
DNA: TGTGCCAGTACTCTAGCGGGAGAAGCATACAATGAGCAGTTCTTC

D: TRBD2
J: TRBJ2-7
V: TRBV5-1
size: NA
CDR3: CASSLGPGGISYEQYF
DNA: TGCGCCAGCAGCTTGGGCCCGGGAGGGATCTCCTACGAGCAGTACTTC

D: NA
J: TRBJ2-1
V: TRBV10-2
size: NA
CDR3: CASSDGGTGYNEQFF
DNA: TGCGCCAGCAGTGATGGCGGGACTGGTTACAATGAGCAGTTCTTC

D: NA
J: TRBJ1-6
V: TRBV6-5
size: NA
CDR3: CASSPNRALNSPLHF
DNA: TGTGCCAGCAGTCCTAACAGGGCCCTTAATTCACCCCTCCACTTT

D: NA
J: TRBJ1-5
V: TRBV2
size: NA
CDR3: CASSMLGQLNQPQHF
DNA: TGTGCCAGCAGCATGCTTGGGCAGCTAAATCAGCCCCAGCATTTT

D: TRBD1
J: TRBJ1-6
V: TRBV19
size: NA
CDR3: CASSMGTGQGNSPLHF
DNA: TGTGCCAGTAGTATGGGGACTGGACAGGGCAATTCACCCCTCCACTTT

D: TRBD1
J: TRBJ1-6
V: TRBV9
size: few
CDR3: CASSVDWTGGAPLHF
DNA: TGTGCCAGCAGCGTAGACTGGACAGGTGGTGCACCCCTCCACTTT

D: NA
J: TRBJ2-7
V: TRBV30
size: NA
CDR3: CAWSGTTYEQYF
DNA: TGTGCCTGGAGCGGGACAACCTACGAGCAGTACTTC

D: TRBD2
J: TRBJ2-5
V: TRBV4-3
size: NA
CDR3: CASSEGLQETQYF
DNA: TGCGCCAGCAGCGAGGGACTACAAGAGACCCAGTACTTC

D: NA
J: TRBJ1-1
V: TRBV5-1
size: NA
CDR3: CASSFPKGEWSTEAFF
DNA: TGCGCCAGCAGCTTCCCTAAGGGAGAATGGAGCACTGAAGCTTTCTTT

D: TRBD1
J: TRBJ2-6
V: TRBV27
size: NA
CDR3: CASSRQGVPSGANVLTF
DNA: TGTGCCAGCAGTCGACAGGGGGTTCCCTCTGGGGCCAACGTCCTGACTTTC

D: NA
J: TRBJ1-5
V: TRBV12-2
size: NA
CDR3: CASRLGAHGQPQHF
DNA: TGTGCAAGTCGCTTAGGGGCCCATGGGCAGCCCCAGCATTTT

D: NA
J: TRBJ2-1
V: TRBV5-4
size: NA
CDR3: CASSSTPSDEQFF
DNA: TGTGCCAGCAGCTCGACACCTAGCGATGAGCAGTTCTTC